The sequence of this T cell receptor beta chain was determined in a study of T cell responses to AZD1222 COVID-19 vaccine. Study results and limitations: Sampled repertoires all dated from after the peak T cell response. Clonal diversity was possibly underestimated; the donors were predominantly white British and more often female.

Clones were sequenced by immunoSEQ multiplex PCR, and TCRdb holds only the in-frame ones, with some missing. The repertoire holds 150,000 to 200,000 clones, about 92% seen once, with roughly 0.98% in the top ten. About this clone: Its specificity is unknown.

From germline, CDR1 is SNHLY and CDR2 FYNNEI. CDR3 length: 15 amino acids. Trimming at V came to 4 bases and at J to 4 bases, leaving 2 bases not matched to a gene. The specimen comprised peripheral blood, sampled 28 days after the second AZD1222 dose. The V gene is TRBV2, the J gene TRBJ2-2; 11 bases are a match to TRBD2. This clonotype was sampled from an adult who received the AZD1222 COVID-19 vaccine. CDR3 DNA: TGTGCCAGCAGTGTGACTAGCGGGATCACCGGGGAGCTGTTTTTT. It encodes CASSVTSGITGELFF.